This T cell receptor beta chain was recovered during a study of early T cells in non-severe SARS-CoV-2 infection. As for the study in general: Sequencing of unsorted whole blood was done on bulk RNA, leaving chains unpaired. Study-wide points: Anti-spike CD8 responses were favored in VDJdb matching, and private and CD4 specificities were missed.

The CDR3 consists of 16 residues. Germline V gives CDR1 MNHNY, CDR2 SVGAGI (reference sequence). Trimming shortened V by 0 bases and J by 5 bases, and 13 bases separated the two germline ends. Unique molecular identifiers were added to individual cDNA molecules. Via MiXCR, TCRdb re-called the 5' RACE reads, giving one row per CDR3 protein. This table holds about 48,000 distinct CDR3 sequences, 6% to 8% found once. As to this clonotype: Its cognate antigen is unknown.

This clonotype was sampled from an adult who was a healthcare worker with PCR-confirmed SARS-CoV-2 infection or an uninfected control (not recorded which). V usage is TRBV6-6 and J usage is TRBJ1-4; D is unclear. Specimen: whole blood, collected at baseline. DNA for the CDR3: TGTGCCAGCAGTTACTCGGTAACCGTCAGGAATGAAAAACTGTTTTTT. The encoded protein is CASSYSVTVRNEKLFF.